What follows are 11 T cell receptor beta chains derived from one specimen sequenced in a study of identical twins. Each CDR3 protein gets one entry after TCRdb re-called the 5' RACE reads with MiXCR. Here the sample spans about 890,000 distinct CDR3 sequences, about 12% being singletons. These sequences were also reported in another study, on yellow fever vaccine responses in identical twins.

Sequenced material: PBMCs. These receptor sequences come from a woman aged 18-29 years in good health.

This clonotype has a count of ten or more. This chain connects TRBV20-1 to TRBJ2-4; no firm D call. Trimming shortened V by 1 base and J by 8 bases, and 12 bases separated the two germline ends. Germline V gives CDR1 DFQATT, CDR2 SNEGSKA (reference sequence). CDR3 length equals 13 residues. As DNA, the CDR3 is TGCAGTGCTAGAGTAAAGAGTATGGACATTCAGTACTTC. Translating it yields CSARVKSMDIQYF.

The V call is TRBV5-1, the J call TRBJ2-1; no reliable D call. Germline V CDR1 and CDR2: SGHRS, YFSETQ. The ends were cut back, 4 bases at V and 2 bases at J, with 16 bases in the middle. CDR3 size: 16 residues. This chain's CDR3 is CASSLIIGSTYNEQFF. CDR3 DNA: TGCGCCAGCAGCCTTATAATCGGTTCCACCTACAATGAGCAGTTCTTC.

This clonotype was counted at least ten times. This rearrangement joins TRBV12-3 or TRBV12-4 to TRBJ2-5, with TRBD2 identical over 9 bases. The CDR3 consists of 15 residues. Trimming removed 7 bases from V and 5 bases from J; junction bases left unmatched: 11. The CDR3 bases are TGTGCCAGCACCCCCGCGGGGGGGGCGTGGGAGACCCAGTACTTC. Protein: CASTPAGGAWETQYF.

This clonotype appeared a few times. This rearrangement joins TRBV24-1 to TRBJ1-2; D is unclear. Trimming took 5 bases from V and 2 from J, leaving 5 bases between them. This CDR3 comprises 12 residues. Germline CDR1 KGHDR, CDR2 SFDVKD. The CDR3: CATSVNNYGYTF. For the CDR3, the DNA is TGTGCCACCAGTGTAAACAACTATGGCTACACCTTC.

This chain connects TRBV11-2 to TRBJ1-2, with D tentatively TRBD1 (6 bases). CDR1 SGHAT and CDR2 FQNNGV come from the germline V gene. The V end lost 1 base, the J end lost 7 bases, and 10 bases lay between the germline ends. The CDR3 is 13 amino acids. In nucleotides, the CDR3 is TGTGCCAGCAGCTTAGTACAGGGACCTGGCTACACCTTC. Translation gives CASSLVQGPGYTF.

Only a few counts were recorded for this clonotype. V gene TRBV28 combines with J gene TRBJ2-1; 14 positions match TRBD2. The length of the CDR3 is 21 residues. The V and J ends lost 5 bases and 1 base, in that order; junction bases with no gene match: 16. The germline gives CDR1 MDHEN, CDR2 SYDVKM. In DNA form, the CDR3 reads TGTGCCAGCAGTCCCGGACGGAAGACTAGCGGGAGGGCCAGTTCCTACAATGAGCAGTTCTTC. It specifies CASSPGRKTSGRASSYNEQFF.

The chain is built from TRBV27 and TRBJ1-2; tentatively, D is TRBD1 (5 bases). The CDR3 sequence is 14 residues long. Deletions cut 4 bases from V and 9 bases from J, with 18 bases between. Looked up from germline, CDR1 is MNHEY and CDR2 is SMNVEV (reference sequence). CDR3 sequence: CASSSSREDGRYTF. The CDR3 DNA is TGTGCCAGCAGTTCCTCCAGGGAGGACGGACGCTACACCTTC.

This clonotype was recorded a few times. This sequence may be a read error, since a much larger clone differs from it by one base. This chain connects TRBV27 to TRBJ1-1; no firm D call. The germline V gene encodes CDR1 MNHEY and CDR2 SMNVEV (reference sequence). Trimming took off 6 bases at V and 1 base at J, with 9 bases between the two ends. This CDR3 comprises 13 residues. The CDR3 region has the DNA TGTGCCAGCAGCCCCAGAACGAACACTGAAGCTTTCTTT. Amino acid sequence: CASSPRTNTEAFF.

Worth noting for this clonotype: A much larger clone lies one base from this, so it may be a read error. The chain combines TRBV20-1 with TRBJ2-2, with D perhaps TRBD2 (6 bases). The germline gives CDR1 DFQATT, CDR2 SNEGSKA (reference sequence). The CDR3 is 15 residues long. This chain's CDR3 is CCAREGLPETGELFF. CDR3 DNA sequence: TGCTGTGCTAGAGAGGGACTCCCTGAGACCGGGGAGCTGTTTTTT.

This clonotype has a single count. The rearrangement links TRBV27 to TRBJ2-1, with 10 nucleotides matching TRBD2. The germline V gene has CDR1 MNHEY and CDR2 SMNVEV (reference sequence). This CDR3 has 19 residues. V shed 11 bases, J shed 3 bases, and the junction held 22 bases outside the gene matches. The CDR3 DNA follows: TGTGCCCTCAGCTTCAATCCAGCGGGGGGGCTGCACTACTACAATGAGCAGTTCTTC. This encodes CALSFNPAGGLHYYNEQFF.

This clonotype was detected only a few times. This rearrangement joins TRBV11-2 to TRBJ2-7, with no clear D. Trimming left V 2 bases short and J 1 base short, with 9 bases between. CDR3 length: 14 amino acids. Germline CDR1 SGHAT, CDR2 FQNNGV. CDR3 DNA: TGTGCCAGCAGCTTAACCGCAGGTTCCTACGAGCAGTACGTC. Residues: CASSLTAGSYEQYV.